This T cell receptor (beta chain) was retrieved from a study of control samples from healthy donors and cancer patients. Some clones are missing from TCRdb's copy, which holds only in-frame ones; the method was immunoSEQ multiplex PCR. The sample records around 93,000 clones, roughly 92% being singletons. The V end was cut by 8 bases, the J end by 9 bases, with 11 bases between. There are 11 residues in the CDR3. CDR1 is MNHEY, CDR2 SMNVEV, per germline (reference sequence). Sequencing input: blood. The chain employs TRBV27 and TRBJ1-5; D is ambiguous. The TCR sequence derives from a human donor in good health. The donor label of this sample is uncertain. Here the CDR3 reads CASGGVSPQHF. For the CDR3, the DNA is TGTGCCAGCGGCGGGGTGTCGCCCCAGCATTTT.